This T cell receptor beta chain was retrieved from a study of cytomegalovirus exposure and HLA in healthy donors. The study, taken as a whole, reports: TCR sequences were mostly rare, though some public TCRs occurred in many donors. Based on reports, TCR beta sequences accurately predicted HLA-A and HLA-B alleles for most subjects.

Trimming cost V 6 bases and J 1 base; bases outside gene matches: 5. Germline V lookup: CDR1 ENHRY, CDR2 SYGVKD. This CDR3 region has 14 residues. The PCR had 60 Vbeta and 13 Jbeta primers. TCRdb's copy holds only in-frame clones and misses some; the assay was immunoSEQ multiplex PCR. The table has fewer than 200,000 clones, about 75% seen once. In the case of this clone: The target antigen is unknown.

The J gene is TRBJ1-1, the V gene TRBV10-3; 7 bases agree with TRBD1. The sample comprised PBMCs. The TCR sequence derives from a female donor in good health and CMV-seronegative. CDR3 sequence (DNA): TGTGCCATCAGGAGACAGGGAAGGAACACTGAAGCTTTCTTT. This codes for CAIRRQGRNTEAFF.